The T cell receptor (beta chain) described here comes from a study of cytomegalovirus exposure and HLA in healthy donors. General study results and limits: Subsequent analysis of the 100 to 150 validation repertoires found a tendency for first-cohort TCR clusters to co-occur. In vitro experiments confirmed that three CMV-associated chains were specific for CMV antigens. Researchers counted some 150 TCR beta chains as cytomegalovirus-associated.

Generated by immunoSEQ multiplex PCR, the TCRdb table keeps only in-frame clones and is missing some. The table records about 330,000 clones, roughly 87% of them present only once. Regarding this clone: The antigen is undetermined.

CDR1 SQVTM and CDR2 ANQGSEA come from the germline V gene. CDR3 size: 13 residues. With V trimmed by 7 bases and J by 4 bases, 6 bases remained unmatched. The sequence derives from a woman aged 25 to 39 in good health and CMV-seropositive. Sequencing used PBMCs. V usage is TRBV29-1 and J usage is TRBJ1-1; TRBD1 matches 10 bases. DNA for the CDR3: TGCAGCGCTGTCCGGACAGGGGGCACTGAAGCTTTCTTT. The encoded protein is CSAVRTGGTEAFF.